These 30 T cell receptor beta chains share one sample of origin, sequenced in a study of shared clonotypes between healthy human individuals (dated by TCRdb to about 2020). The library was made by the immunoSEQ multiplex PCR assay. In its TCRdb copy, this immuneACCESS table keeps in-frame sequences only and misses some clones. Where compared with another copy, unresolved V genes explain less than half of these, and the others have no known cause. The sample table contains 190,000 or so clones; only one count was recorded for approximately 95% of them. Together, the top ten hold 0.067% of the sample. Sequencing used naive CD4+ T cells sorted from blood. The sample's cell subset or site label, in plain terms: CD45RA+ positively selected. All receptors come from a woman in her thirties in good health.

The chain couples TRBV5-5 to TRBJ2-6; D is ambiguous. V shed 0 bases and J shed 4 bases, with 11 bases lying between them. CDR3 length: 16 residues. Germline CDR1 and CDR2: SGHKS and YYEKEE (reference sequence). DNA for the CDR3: TGTGCCAGCAGCTTGGTACCGAGCCAGGGGGCCAACGTCCTGACTTTC. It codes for CASSLVPSQGANVLTF.

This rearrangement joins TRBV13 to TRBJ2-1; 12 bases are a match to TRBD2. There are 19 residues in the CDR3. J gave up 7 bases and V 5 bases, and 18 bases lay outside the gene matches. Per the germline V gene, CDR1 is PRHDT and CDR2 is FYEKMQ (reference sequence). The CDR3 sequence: CASSPSFGLAGGRGNEQFF. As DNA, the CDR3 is TGTGCCAGCAGCCCCTCGTTTGGCCTAGCGGGAGGGCGGGGAAATGAGCAGTTCTTC.

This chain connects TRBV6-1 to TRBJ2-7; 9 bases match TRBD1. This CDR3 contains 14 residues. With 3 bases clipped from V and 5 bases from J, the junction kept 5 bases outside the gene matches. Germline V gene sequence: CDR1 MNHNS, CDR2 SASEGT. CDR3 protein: CASSEGTGTHEQYF. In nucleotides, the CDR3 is TGTGCCAGCAGTGAGGGGACAGGGACCCACGAGCAGTACTTC.

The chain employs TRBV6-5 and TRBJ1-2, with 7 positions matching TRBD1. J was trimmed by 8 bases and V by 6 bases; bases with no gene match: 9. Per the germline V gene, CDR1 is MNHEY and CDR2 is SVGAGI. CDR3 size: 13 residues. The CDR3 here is CASSQGQWEGYTF. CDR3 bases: TGTGCCAGCAGCCAGGGACAGTGGGAAGGCTACACCTTC.

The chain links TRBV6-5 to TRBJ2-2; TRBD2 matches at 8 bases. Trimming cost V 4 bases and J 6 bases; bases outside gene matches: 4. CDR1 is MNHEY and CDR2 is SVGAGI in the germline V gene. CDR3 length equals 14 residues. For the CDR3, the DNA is TGTGCCAGCAGTTCCTCGGGACTAGCCGGGGAGCTGTTTTTT. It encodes CASSSSGLAGELFF.

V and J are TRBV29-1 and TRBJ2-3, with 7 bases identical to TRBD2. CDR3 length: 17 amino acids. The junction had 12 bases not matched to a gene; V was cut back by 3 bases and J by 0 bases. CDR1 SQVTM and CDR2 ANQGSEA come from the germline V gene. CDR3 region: CSVDQPSGGASTDTQYF. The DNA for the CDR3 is TGCAGCGTTGACCAACCATCGGGAGGCGCGAGCACAGATACGCAGTATTTT.

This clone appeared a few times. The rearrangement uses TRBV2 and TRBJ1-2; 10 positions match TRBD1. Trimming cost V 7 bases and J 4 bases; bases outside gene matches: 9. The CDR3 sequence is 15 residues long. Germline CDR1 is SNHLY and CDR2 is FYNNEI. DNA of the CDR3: TGTGCCAGCAACCCCTGGACAGGGGGTTTCTATGGCTACACCTTC. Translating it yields CASNPWTGGFYGYTF.

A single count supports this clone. CDR3 coding DNA: TGTGCCAGCAGCTTAGGGTTAGCGGAGACCTACGAGCAGTACTTC. It specifies CASSLGLAETYEQYF. This sequence joins TRBV7-9 and TRBJ2-5; maybe TRBD2 (6 bases). The tail of the sequence fits TRBJ2-7 better, so the J call may be wrong. The CDR3 covers 15 residues. Germline V gene data show CDR1 as SEHNR and CDR2 as FQNEAQ (reference sequence).

This chain's CDR3 is CASANPLGGEGVKQYF. The CDR3 nucleotides read TGTGCCAGCGCCAACCCGCTTGGTGGGGAGGGTGTGAAGCAGTACTTC. V is TRBV5-6 and J is TRBJ2-7, with TRBD2 matching 7 bases. Germline V gives CDR1 SGHDT, CDR2 YYEEEE. With V trimmed by 7 bases and J by 8 bases, 21 bases remained unmatched. The CDR3 runs 16 residues.

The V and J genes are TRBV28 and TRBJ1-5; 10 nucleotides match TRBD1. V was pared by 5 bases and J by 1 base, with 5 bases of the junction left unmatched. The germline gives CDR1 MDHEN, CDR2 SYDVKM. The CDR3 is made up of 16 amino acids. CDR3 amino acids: CASSAPGQGSNQPQHF. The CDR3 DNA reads TGTGCCAGCAGTGCACCGGGACAGGGGAGCAATCAGCCCCAGCATTTT.

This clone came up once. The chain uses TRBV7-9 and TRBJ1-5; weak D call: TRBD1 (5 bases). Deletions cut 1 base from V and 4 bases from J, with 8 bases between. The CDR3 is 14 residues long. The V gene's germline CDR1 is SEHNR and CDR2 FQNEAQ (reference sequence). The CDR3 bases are TGTGCCAGCAGCTTAGGGGCAGGGAATCAGCCCCAGCATTTT. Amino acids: CASSLGAGNQPQHF.

This CDR3 is CASAVAGFPYEQYF. The CDR3, as DNA: TGTGCCAGCGCCGTAGCGGGATTCCCCTACGAGCAGTACTTC. The chain couples TRBV7-3 to TRBJ2-7; 8 nucleotides agree with TRBD2. From germline, CDR1 is SGHTA and CDR2 FQGTGA. Trimming took 8 bases from V and 2 from J; bases not matched to a gene: 8. The CDR3 is made up of 14 amino acids.

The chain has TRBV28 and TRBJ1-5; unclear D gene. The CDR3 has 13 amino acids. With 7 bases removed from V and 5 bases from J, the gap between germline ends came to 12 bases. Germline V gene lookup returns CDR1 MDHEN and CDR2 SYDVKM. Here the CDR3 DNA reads TGTGCCAGCACCGGATCTTTTTATCAGCCCCAGCATTTT. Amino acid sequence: CASTGSFYQPQHF.

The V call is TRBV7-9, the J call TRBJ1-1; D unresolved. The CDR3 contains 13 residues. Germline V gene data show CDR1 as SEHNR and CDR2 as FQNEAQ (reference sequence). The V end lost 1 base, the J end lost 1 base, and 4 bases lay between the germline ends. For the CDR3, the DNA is TGTGCCAGCAGCTTAGGGGCGAACACTGAAGCTTTCTTT. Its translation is CASSLGANTEAFF.

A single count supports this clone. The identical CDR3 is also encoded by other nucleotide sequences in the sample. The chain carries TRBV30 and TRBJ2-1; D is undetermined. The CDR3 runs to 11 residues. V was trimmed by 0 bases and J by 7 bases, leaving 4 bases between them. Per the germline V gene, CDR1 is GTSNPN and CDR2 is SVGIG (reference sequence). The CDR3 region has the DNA TGTGCCTGGAGTGTCGCAAATGAGCAGTTCTTC. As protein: CAWSVANEQFF.

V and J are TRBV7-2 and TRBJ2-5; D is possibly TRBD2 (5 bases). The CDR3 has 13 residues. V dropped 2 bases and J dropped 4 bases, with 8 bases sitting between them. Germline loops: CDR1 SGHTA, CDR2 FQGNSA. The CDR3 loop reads CASSLQDLETQYF. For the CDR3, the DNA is TGTGCCAGCAGCTTACAGGACTTAGAGACCCAGTACTTC. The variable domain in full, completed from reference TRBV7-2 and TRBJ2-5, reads GAGVSQSPSNKVTEKGKDVELRCDPISGHTALYWYRQSLGQGLEFLIYFQGNSAPDKSGLPSDRFSAERTGGSVSTLTIQRTQQEDSAVYLCASSLQDLETQYFGPGTRLLVL.

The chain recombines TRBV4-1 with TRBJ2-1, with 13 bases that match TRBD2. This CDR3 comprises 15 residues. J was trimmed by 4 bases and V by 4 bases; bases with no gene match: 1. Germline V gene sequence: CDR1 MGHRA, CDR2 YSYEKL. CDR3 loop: CASSRTSGRYNEQFF. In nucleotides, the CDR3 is TGCGCCAGCAGCCGGACTAGCGGGAGATACAATGAGCAGTTCTTC.

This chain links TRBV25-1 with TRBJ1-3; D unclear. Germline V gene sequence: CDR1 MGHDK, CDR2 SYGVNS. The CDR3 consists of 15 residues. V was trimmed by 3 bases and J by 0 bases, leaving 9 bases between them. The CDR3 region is CASSDSGVSGNTIYF. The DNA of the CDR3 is TGTGCCAGCAGTGACTCAGGCGTCTCTGGAAACACCATATATTTT.

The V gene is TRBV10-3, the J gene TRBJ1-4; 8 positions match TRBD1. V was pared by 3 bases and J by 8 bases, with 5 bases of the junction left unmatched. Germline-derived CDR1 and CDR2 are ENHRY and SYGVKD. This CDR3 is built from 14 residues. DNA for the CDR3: TGTGCCATCAGTGAAGGACAGGGCGGAGAAAAACTGTTTTTT. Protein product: CAISEGQGGEKLFF.

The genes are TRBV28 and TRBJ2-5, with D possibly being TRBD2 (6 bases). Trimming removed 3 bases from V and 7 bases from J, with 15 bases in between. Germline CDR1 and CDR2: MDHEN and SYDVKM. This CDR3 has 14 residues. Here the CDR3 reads CASSLGGEEGTQYF. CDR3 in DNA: TGTGCCAGCAGTTTGGGCGGGGAAGAGGGGACCCAGTACTTC.

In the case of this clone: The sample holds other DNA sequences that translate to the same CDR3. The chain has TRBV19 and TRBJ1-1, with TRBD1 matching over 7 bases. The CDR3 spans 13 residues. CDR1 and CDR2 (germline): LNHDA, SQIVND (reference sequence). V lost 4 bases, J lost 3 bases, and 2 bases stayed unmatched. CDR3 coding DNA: TGTGCCAGTAGTACGCAGGGGGACACTGAAGCTTTCTTT. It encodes CASSTQGDTEAFF.

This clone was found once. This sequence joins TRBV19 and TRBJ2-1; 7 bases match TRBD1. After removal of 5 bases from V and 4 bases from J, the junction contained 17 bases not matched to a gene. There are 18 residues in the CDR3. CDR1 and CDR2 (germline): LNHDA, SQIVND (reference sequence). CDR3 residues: CASSPETGFSPFYNEQFF. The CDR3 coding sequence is TGTGCCAGTAGTCCGGAGACAGGGTTTTCCCCTTTTTACAATGAGCAGTTCTTC.

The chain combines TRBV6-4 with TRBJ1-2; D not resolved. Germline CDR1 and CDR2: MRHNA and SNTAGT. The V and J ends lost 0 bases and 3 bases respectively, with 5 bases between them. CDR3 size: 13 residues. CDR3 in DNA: TGTGCCAGCAGTGACTCTGGTTACTATGGCTACACCTTC. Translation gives CASSDSGYYGYTF.

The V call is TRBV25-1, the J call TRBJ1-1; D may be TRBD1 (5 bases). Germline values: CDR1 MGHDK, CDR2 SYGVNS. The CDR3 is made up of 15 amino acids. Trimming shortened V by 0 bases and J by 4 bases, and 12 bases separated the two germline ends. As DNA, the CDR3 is TGTGCCAGCAGTGAATACGCGGACGGGGGCACTGAAGCTTTCTTT. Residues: CASSEYADGGTEAFF.

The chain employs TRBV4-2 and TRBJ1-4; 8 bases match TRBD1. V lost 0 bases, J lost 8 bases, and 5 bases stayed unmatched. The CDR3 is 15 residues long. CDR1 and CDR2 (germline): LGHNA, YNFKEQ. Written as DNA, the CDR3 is TGTGCCAGCAGCCAAGACGGACAGGGAGAGGAAAAACTGTTTTTT. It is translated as CASSQDGQGEEKLFF.

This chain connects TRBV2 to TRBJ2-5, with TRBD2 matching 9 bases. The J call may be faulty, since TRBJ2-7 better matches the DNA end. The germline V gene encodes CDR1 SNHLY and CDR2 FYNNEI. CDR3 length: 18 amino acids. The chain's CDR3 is CASSELRASGTLFSEQYF. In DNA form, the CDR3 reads TGTGCCAGCAGTGAATTGCGGGCTAGCGGGACGCTCTTCTCCGAGCAGTACTTC.

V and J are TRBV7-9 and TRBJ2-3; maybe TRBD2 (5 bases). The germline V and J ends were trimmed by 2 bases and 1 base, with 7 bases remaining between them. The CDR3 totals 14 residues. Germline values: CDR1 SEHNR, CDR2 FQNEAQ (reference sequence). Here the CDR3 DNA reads TGTGCCAGCAGCTTAAGTAGCGGCACAGATACGCAGTATTTT. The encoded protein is CASSLSSGTDTQYF.

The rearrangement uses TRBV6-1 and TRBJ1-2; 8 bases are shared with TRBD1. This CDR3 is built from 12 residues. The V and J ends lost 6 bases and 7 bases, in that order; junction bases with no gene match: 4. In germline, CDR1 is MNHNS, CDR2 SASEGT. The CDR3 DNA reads TGTGCCAGCAGCAGGGGGCGGAGTGGCTACACCTTC. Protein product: CASSRGRSGYTF.

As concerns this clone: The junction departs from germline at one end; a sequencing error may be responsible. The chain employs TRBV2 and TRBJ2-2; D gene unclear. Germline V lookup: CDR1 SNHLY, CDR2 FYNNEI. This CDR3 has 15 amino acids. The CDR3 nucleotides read TGTGCCAGCAGGGAAGTTCAAGGGAACACCGGGGAGCTGTTTTTT. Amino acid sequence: CASREVQGNTGELFF.

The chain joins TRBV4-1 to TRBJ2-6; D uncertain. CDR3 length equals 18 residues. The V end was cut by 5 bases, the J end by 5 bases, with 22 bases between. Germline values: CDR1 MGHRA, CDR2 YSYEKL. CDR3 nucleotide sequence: TGCGCCAGCAGCGATACCCGCGAACCACAAAGTCGGGCCAACGTCCTGACTTTC. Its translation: CASSDTREPQSRANVLTF.